One sample yielded the 14 T cell receptor beta chains listed below, sequenced in a study of T cell responses to AZD1222 COVID-19 vaccine. The table came from immunoSEQ multiplex PCR; TCRdb's copy has only in-frame clones and leaves some out. The sample yields some 100,000 clones, 92% seen once. Sequencing used peripheral blood, obtained on day 0 of AZD1222 vaccination. These receptors were taken from an adult in good health.

The chain uses TRBV9 and TRBJ2-1; 12 bases are shared with TRBD2. The CDR3 extends over 17 amino acids. Germline trimming cut 4 bases from V and 8 bases from J; bases unmatched to any gene: 13. Germline V gene data show CDR1 as SGDLS and CDR2 as YYNGEE. The CDR3, as DNA: TGTGCCAGCAGCTCCCGGGCTAGCGGGAGGGTGAGCGATGAGCAGTTCTTC. The encoded protein is CASSSRASGRVSDEQFF.

The J gene is TRBJ2-1, the V gene TRBV7-9, with 8 positions matching TRBD2. J was trimmed by 9 bases and V by 4 bases; bases with no gene match: 11. The CDR3 covers 15 residues. Per germline, CDR1 SEHNR and CDR2 FQNEAQ (reference sequence). CDR3 in amino acids: CASSSQAGAGVEQFF. The CDR3 coding sequence is TGTGCCAGCAGCTCACAAGCGGGAGCGGGTGTTGAGCAGTTCTTC.

The V call is TRBV4-1, the J call TRBJ2-1; weak D call: TRBD1 (5 bases). There are 15 residues in the CDR3. V was clipped by 4 bases and J by 8 bases, with 18 bases between them. Germline lookup yields CDR1 MGHRA and CDR2 YSYEKL. This CDR3 reads CASSLQGRFSDEQFF. The CDR3 bases are TGCGCCAGCAGCCTCCAGGGCAGGTTCAGCGATGAGCAGTTCTTC.

This rearrangement joins TRBV7-7 to TRBJ2-2, with TRBD2 matching over 13 bases. Germline CDR1 reads SSHAT; CDR2 reads FNYEAQ (reference sequence). The CDR3 totals 17 residues. V lost 4 bases and J lost 4; bases outside the gene matches: 6. This CDR3 reads CASSSTSGRAFTGELFF. The CDR3 DNA reads TGTGCCAGCAGCTCTACTAGCGGGAGGGCCTTCACCGGGGAGCTGTTTTTT.

The chain carries TRBV27 and TRBJ1-2; a possible D gene is TRBD1 (5 bases). The V and J ends lost 2 bases and 0 bases respectively, with 19 bases between them. CDR1 and CDR2 (germline): MNHEY, SMNVEV (reference sequence). The CDR3 is made up of 18 amino acids. CDR3 bases: TGTGCCAGCAGTTTAATCGACTCCGTGTGGGGGGCTAACTATGGCTACACCTTC. It codes for CASSLIDSVWGANYGYTF.

The chain couples TRBV21-1 to TRBJ1-1. TRBV21-1 is termed a pseudogene. The CDR3 totals 14 residues. CDR3 bases: TGTGCCAGCAGCAATTGGGCGGGTTCAATTGAAGCTTTCTTT. It translates to CASSNWAGSIEAFF.

This chain connects TRBV27 to TRBJ1-5; D may be TRBD1 (6 bases). The CDR3 extends over 15 amino acids. The ends were cut back, 4 bases at V and 3 bases at J, with 13 bases in the middle. Germline lookup yields CDR1 MNHEY and CDR2 SMNVEV (reference sequence). The CDR3 protein is CASSSADSYNQPQHF. For the CDR3, the DNA is TGTGCCAGCAGTTCAGCGGACAGTTACAATCAGCCCCAGCATTTT.

This chain joins TRBV29-1 and TRBJ2-7, with 7 bases matching TRBD2. Germline-derived CDR1 and CDR2 are SQVTM and ANQGSEA. The CDR3 has 12 amino acids. This chain's CDR3 is CSGGGNGYEQYF. The CDR3 DNA is TGCAGTGGGGGGGGAAACGGGTACGAGCAGTACTTC.

The chain carries TRBV6-1 and TRBJ2-6; 7 nucleotides line up with TRBD1. The CDR3 runs to 16 residues. V was clipped by 3 bases and J by 3 bases; unmatched bases: 5. Germline CDR1 MNHNS, CDR2 SASEGT. The CDR3 coding sequence is TGTGCCAGCAGTGATTCGGCAGGGGGTGGGGCCAACGTCCTGACTTTC. Encoded protein: CASSDSAGGGANVLTF.

This clone was counted once. The chain couples TRBV7-2 to TRBJ2-7; TRBD1 matches at 9 bases. Germline V gene data show CDR1 as SGHTA and CDR2 as FQGNSA. CDR3 size: 14 residues. After removal of 4 bases from V and 2 bases from J, the junction contained 3 bases not matched to a gene. CDR3 bases: TGTGCCAGCAGCTCAAGACAGGGGGCCTACGAGCAGTACTTC. Translation: CASSSRQGAYEQYF.

The chain joins TRBV28 to TRBJ2-7; 7 nucleotides agree with TRBD1. The CDR3 spans 12 residues. The V and J ends lost 2 bases and 6 bases, in that order; junction bases with no gene match: 1. Germline assignment: CDR1 MDHEN and CDR2 SYDVKM. As DNA, the CDR3 is TGTGCCAGCAGTTTAAACAGGGGCGAGCAGTACTTC. It translates to CASSLNRGEQYF.

The chain is built from TRBV19 and TRBJ2-1, with D possibly matching TRBD2 (6 bases). This CDR3 has 16 amino acids. The V and J ends lost 4 bases and 0 bases respectively, with 13 bases between them. Germline CDR1 reads LNHDA; CDR2 reads SQIVND (reference sequence). The CDR3 DNA reads TGTGCCAGTAGTACCTCTGGGCGGGGCTCCTACAATGAGCAGTTCTTC. Encoded protein: CASSTSGRGSYNEQFF.

The chain combines TRBV5-1 with TRBJ1-1; maybe TRBD1 (6 bases). The germline CDR1 and CDR2 sequences are SGHRS and YFSETQ. This CDR3 is built from 17 residues. V gave up 2 bases and J gave up 4 bases, with 21 bases separating them. CDR3 region: CASSFGGAYIKSTEAFF. CDR3 sequence (DNA): TGCGCCAGCAGCTTTGGGGGCGCCTATATTAAGTCCACTGAAGCTTTCTTT.

The chain couples TRBV9 to TRBJ1-5; D ambiguous. The CDR3 covers 15 residues. CDR1 is SGDLS and CDR2 is YYNGEE in the germline V gene. V was pared by 0 bases and J by 0 bases, with 7 bases between. The CDR3 sequence is CASSVDGLSNQPQHF. CDR3 nucleotide sequence: TGTGCCAGCAGCGTAGATGGACTTAGCAATCAGCCCCAGCATTTT.